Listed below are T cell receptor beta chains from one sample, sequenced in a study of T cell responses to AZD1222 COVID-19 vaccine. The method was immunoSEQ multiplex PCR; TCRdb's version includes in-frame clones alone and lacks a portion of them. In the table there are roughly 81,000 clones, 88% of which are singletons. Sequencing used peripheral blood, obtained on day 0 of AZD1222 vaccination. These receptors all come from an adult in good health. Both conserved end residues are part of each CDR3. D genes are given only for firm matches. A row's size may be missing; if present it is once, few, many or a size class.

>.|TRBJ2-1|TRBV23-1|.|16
CASSQMARVSYNEQFF
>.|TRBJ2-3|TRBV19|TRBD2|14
CASSIGLAERAQYF
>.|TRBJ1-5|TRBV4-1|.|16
CASSPRTARGEQPQHF
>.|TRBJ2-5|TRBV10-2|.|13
CASSETGSETQYF
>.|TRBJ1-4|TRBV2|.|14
CASSRGDRNEKLFF
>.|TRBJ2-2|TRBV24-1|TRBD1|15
CATSAGTGISGELFF
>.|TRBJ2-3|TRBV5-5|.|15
CASSLEVGLPDTQYF
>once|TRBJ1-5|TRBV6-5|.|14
CASSPWGGDQPQHF
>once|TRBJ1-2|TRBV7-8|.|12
CASSYHWGGYTF
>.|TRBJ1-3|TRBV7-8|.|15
CASSSGRTSGNTIYF
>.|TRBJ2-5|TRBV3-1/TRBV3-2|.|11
CASSTMETQYF
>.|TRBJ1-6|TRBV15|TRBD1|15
CATSRAGQGDSPLHF
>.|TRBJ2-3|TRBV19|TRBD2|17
CASSGKARSGRADTQYF
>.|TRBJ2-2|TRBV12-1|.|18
CASSLLRDIYPNTGELFF
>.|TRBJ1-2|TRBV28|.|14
CASSTPGDGSDYTF
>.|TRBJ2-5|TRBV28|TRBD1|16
CASSSSSTGTQETQYF
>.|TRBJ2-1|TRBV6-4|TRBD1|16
CASREGPGQGVYEQFF
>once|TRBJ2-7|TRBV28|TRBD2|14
CASTVSGSPREQYF
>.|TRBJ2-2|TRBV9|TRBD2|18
CASSVGGLAGGPDGELFF
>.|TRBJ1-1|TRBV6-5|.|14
CASSYSIGVGGSFF
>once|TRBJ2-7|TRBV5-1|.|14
CASSLGQPTYEQYF
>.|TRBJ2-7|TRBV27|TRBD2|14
CASSFFAGAYEQYF
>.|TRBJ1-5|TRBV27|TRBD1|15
CASSFIGQGPQPQHF
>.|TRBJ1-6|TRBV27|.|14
CASKSRGRDPPLHF
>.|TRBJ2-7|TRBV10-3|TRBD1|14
CAISARTGVAEQYF
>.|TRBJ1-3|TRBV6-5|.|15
CASSYGGGSGNTIYF
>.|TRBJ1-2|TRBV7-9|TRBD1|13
CASSEQGKDGYTF
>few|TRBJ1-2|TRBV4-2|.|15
CASSQARGTNYGYTF
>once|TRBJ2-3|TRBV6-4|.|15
CASSENRASTDTQYF
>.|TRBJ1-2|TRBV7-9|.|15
CASSSSGWGHYGYTF
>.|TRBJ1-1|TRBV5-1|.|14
CASTDSHMNTEAFF